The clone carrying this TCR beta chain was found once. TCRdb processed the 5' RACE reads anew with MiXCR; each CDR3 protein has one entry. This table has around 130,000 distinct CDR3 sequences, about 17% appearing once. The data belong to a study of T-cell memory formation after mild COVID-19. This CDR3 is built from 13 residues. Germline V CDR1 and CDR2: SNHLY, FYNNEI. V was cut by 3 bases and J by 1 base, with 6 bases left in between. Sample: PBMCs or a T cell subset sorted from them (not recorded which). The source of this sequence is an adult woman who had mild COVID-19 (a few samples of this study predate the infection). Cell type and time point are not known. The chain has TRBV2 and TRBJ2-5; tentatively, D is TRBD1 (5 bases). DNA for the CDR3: TGTGCCAGCAGTGACAGGGCCCAAGAGACCCAGTACTTC. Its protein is CASSDRAQETQYF.